This T cell receptor (beta chain) was obtained from a study of shared clonotypes between healthy human individuals. Findings of the study overall: Sampling covered nothing but blood. Tissue TCR repertoires likely differ from those found in blood. Between a few donors, naive CD4 clonotypes were shared at a level of approximately 5%. Read depth was anticipated to influence clonotype sharing among donors.

CDR3 length equals 14 residues. Trimming took 5 bases from V and 2 from J, leaving 13 bases between them. Looked up from germline, CDR1 is SGHAT and CDR2 is FQNNGV. As originally analysed: In the immunoSEQ data, sequences were junction-only and lacked quality scores, so filtering differed. Measured with immunoSEQ multiplex PCR; TCRdb has only the in-frame clones, and not every one. V and J calls and clone size are those listed in that table; D and trimming were worked out from the DNA. The repertoire holds millions of clones, with about 92% as singletons. On this clone itself: Antigen specificity is unknown.

Naive CD8 cells lacked CD45RO, underwent positive selection for CCR7 and left out terminally differentiated effector memory CD45RA+ cells. What was sequenced was naive CD8+ T cells from PBMCs. V is TRBV11-2 and J is TRBJ2-7; TRBD2 might be the D (5 bases). The source is a man between 18 and 29 years old in good health. Some clones in this sample may be carry-over from other donors' samples. CDR3 sequence: CASSRTRNPYEQYF. DNA for the CDR3: TGTGCCAGCAGCCGCACTAGGAATCCCTACGAGCAGTACTTC.